This T cell receptor beta chain stems from a study of Siglec-9 on CD8 T cells in melanoma. Study conclusions and caveats: An effector memory CD8+ subset marked by Siglec-9 reportedly appeared to gather in melanoma.

This CDR3 is built from 16 residues. The ends lost 5 bases at V and 5 bases at J; junction bases unmatched: 12. Germline V gene data show CDR1 as SGHAT and CDR2 as FQNNGV. On this clone itself: Its antigen is unknown.

Measured with immunoSEQ multiplex PCR; TCRdb has only the in-frame clones, and not every one. The sample holds 25,000 to 30,000 clones, roughly 80% seen once. The sequence came from a human donor in good health. Material: Siglec-9- CD8+ T cells sorted from blood. This chain joins TRBV11-2 and TRBJ2-3; 8 nucleotides match TRBD2. CDR3 region: CASSPRGGSGIDTQYF. The CDR3 DNA is TGTGCCAGCAGCCCCCGGGGGGGGAGCGGAATAGATACGCAGTATTTT.